The rows below give T cell receptor beta chains drawn from one sample of a study of blood T cell repertoires in COVID-19. Clones were sequenced by immunoSEQ multiplex PCR, and TCRdb holds only the in-frame ones, with some missing. Of approximately 200,000 clones listed, about 81% are singletons. The specimen sequenced was peripheral blood. These receptors were obtained from a woman of 80 years or more with COVID-19, enrolled during active disease. CDR3s include the opening cysteine and the closing phenylalanine or tryptophan. The D gene is left open where the match is weak. Only some rows state a clone size, as once, few, many or a class for expanded clones.

TRBV11-2	.	TRBJ2-3	TRBD2	TGTGCCAGCACCCTGAGCGGGGGGGCCACAGATACGCAGTATTTT	CASTLSGGATDTQYF
TRBV12-2	.	TRBJ2-1	.	TGTGCAAGTCGCTTAGCGGGACTAGCGGGAGGGCGGTTCTACAATGAGCAGTTCTTC	CASRLAGLAGGRFYNEQFF
TRBV11-3	.	TRBJ2-7	TRBD1	TGTGCCAGCAGCCTTACTGGACAGGGTAGTTTGCAGTACTTC	CASSLTGQGSLQYF
TRBV5-5	.	TRBJ1-2	.	TGTGCCAGCAGCCCAGGACAGAACTTCTATGGCTACACCTTC	CASSPGQNFYGYTF
TRBV5-1	.	TRBJ2-6	.	TGCGCCAGCAGCTCCCGGGACTCCCTGGCTGGGGCCAACGTCCTGACTTTC	CASSSRDSLAGANVLTF
TRBV29-1	.	TRBJ2-7	TRBD1	TGCAGCGTTGTGGGGGATTTGACAGGGGCCCCCTACGAGCAGTACTTC	CSVVGDLTGAPYEQYF
TRBV3-1/TRBV3-2	.	TRBJ2-7	.	TGTGCCAGCAGCCAAGGGGGCAGGGCGAGCTCCTACGAGCAGTACTTC	CASSQGGRASSYEQYF
TRBV5-1	.	TRBJ1-1	TRBD1	TGCGCCAGCAGCTACGGACAGGGTGAATCTTTCTTT	CASSYGQGESFF
TRBV5-8	.	TRBJ1-5	.	TGTGCCAGCAGCTTCCCCCGGAGCAATCAGCCCCAGCATTTT	CASSFPRSNQPQHF
TRBV27	.	TRBJ1-1	.	TGTGCCAGCAGTTTATTAACAGGGAGGGACACTGAAGCTTTCTTT	CASSLLTGRDTEAFF
TRBV5-8	.	TRBJ1-2	.	TGTGCCAGCAGCTTGAACGGACCGACAGGCCTTAACTATGGCTACACCTTC	CASSLNGPTGLNYGYTF
TRBV6-6	.	TRBJ2-2	.	TGTGCCAGCAGGCGCGCCGGGAGCACGGGGACCGGGGAGCTGTTTTTT	CASRRAGSTGTGELFF
TRBV6-5	.	TRBJ2-7	TRBD2	TGTGCCAGCAGACCCCGCCGGGGGGGTATCTACGAGCAGTACTTC	CASRPRRGGIYEQYF
TRBV5-1	.	TRBJ1-2	TRBD1	TGCGCCAGCAGCCCACAGGGGAACTATGGCTACACCTTC	CASSPQGNYGYTF
TRBV6-4	.	TRBJ1-2	.	TGTGCCAGCAGTGACTCGAGGAGGGAAGGCGGCTACACCTTC	CASSDSRREGGYTF
TRBV7-9	.	TRBJ2-2	.	TGTGCCAGCAGCACTAGGGTAGTGGCTGTTGGGGAGCTGTTTTTT	CASSTRVVAVGELFF
TRBV25-1	few	TRBJ1-6	TRBD1	TGTGCCAGCGGACAGGGAAGTGGTTCACCCCTCCACTTT	CASGQGSGSPLHF
TRBV30	.	TRBJ1-1	.	TGTGCCTGGAGTGTCCCCTTCGGCAGGCAGAACACTGAAGCTTTCTTT	CAWSVPFGRQNTEAFF
TRBV11-2	.	TRBJ2-5	.	TGTGCCAGCAGCTTACCGTGGGGGCTGATACAAGAGACCCAGTACTTC	CASSLPWGLIQETQYF
TRBV5-1	.	TRBJ1-5	TRBD1	TGCGCCAGCAGCTTGGACGGGACAGGCGGATATCAGCCCCAGCATTTT	CASSLDGTGGYQPQHF
TRBV5-1	.	TRBJ2-3	TRBD1	TGCGCCAGCAGCTTCAAGAGGGGGCTGCAAGATACGCAGTATTTT	CASSFKRGLQDTQYF
TRBV7-8	.	TRBJ2-5	TRBD1	TGTGCCAGCAAACGAGGACAGGCGGTGCGAGAGACCCAGTACTTC	CASKRGQAVRETQYF
TRBV10-3	once	TRBJ2-5	TRBD1	TGTGCCATCAGTTCGGACAGGGAGCAAGAGACCCAGTACTTC	CAISSDREQETQYF
TRBV5-4	.	TRBJ2-3	TRBD1	TGTGCCAGCAGCTTGGTGACAGGGGTAGGGGATACGCAGTATTTT	CASSLVTGVGDTQYF
TRBV5-6	.	TRBJ2-1	TRBD2	TGTGCCAGCAGCTTGGAGGGACTAGGGGAGAACAATGAGCAGTTCTTC	CASSLEGLGENNEQFF
TRBV7-9	.	TRBJ2-5	TRBD1	TGTGCCAGCAGCTTAGTCCCAGGGGGTGTCAAGGAGACCCAGTACTTC	CASSLVPGGVKETQYF
TRBV4-3	.	TRBJ1-6	TRBD1	TGCGCCAGCAGCCAAGGGACAGGGCCTAATTCACCCCTCCACTTT	CASSQGTGPNSPLHF
TRBV5-4	.	TRBJ2-6	TRBD1	TGTGCCAGCAGCTTGTCTGCCTGGGACAGGGGTGGCTCTGGGGCCAACGTCCTGACTTTC	CASSLSAWDRGGSGANVLTF
TRBV9	.	TRBJ2-7	TRBD1	TGTGCCAGCAGCGTAACCGATGGGACAGCCTACGAGCAGTACTTC	CASSVTDGTAYEQYF
TRBV28	.	TRBJ1-2	TRBD1	TGTGCCAGCAGTTATCGGACAGGAGCTGGCTACACCTTC	CASSYRTGAGYTF
TRBV7-8	.	TRBJ2-3	.	TGTGCCAGCAGGTGTCCGGGACTCCTATTTGGATGCACAGATACGCAGTATTTT	CASRCPGLLFGCTDTQYF
TRBV15	.	TRBJ2-1	.	TGTGCCACCAGCAGGGAGAGGCCTGAGCAGTTCTTC	CATSRERPEQFF
TRBV6-5	few	TRBJ1-2	.	TGTGCCAGCAGTAACTCGGGGGCCGGTGGCTACACCTTC	CASSNSGAGGYTF
TRBV11-3	.	TRBJ1-1	.	TGTGCCAGCAGCCAGAACACTGAAGCTTTCTTT	CASSQNTEAFF
TRBV11-1	.	TRBJ1-4	.	TGTGCCAGCAGCTTAGCGGCACAGGTTGGGGGAGGGGGTGAAAAACTGTTTTTT	CASSLAAQVGGGGEKLFF
TRBV5-1	once	TRBJ2-2	.	TGCGCCAGCAGCTTGGTCGGGGTGTGGACCGGGGAGCTGTTTTTT	CASSLVGVWTGELFF
TRBV19	once	TRBJ1-1	.	TGTGCCAGTAGCAGCCCCCGGGGGGGCCGGATGAACACTGAAGCTTTCTTT	CASSSPRGGRMNTEAFF
TRBV2	.	TRBJ1-2	TRBD1	TGTGCCAGCGGCGGACAGGATCAGAATGATGGCTACACCTTC	CASGGQDQNDGYTF
TRBV6-6	once	TRBJ2-1	TRBD2	TGTGCCAGCAGTCGGACTAGCGGGGGCTACAATGAGCAGTTCTTC	CASSRTSGGYNEQFF
TRBV27	.	TRBJ2-3	.	TGTGCCAGCAGTTTATTCGGCCTACAGGGAACGATCGCAGATACGCAGTATTTT	CASSLFGLQGTIADTQYF
TRBV6-2/TRBV6-3	.	TRBJ2-1	.	TGTGCCAGCAGTTTCGACTACTACAATGAGCAGTTCTTC	CASSFDYYNEQFF
TRBV2	.	TRBJ2-2	.	TGTGCCAGCTCCGGAGCCGCGAACACCGGGGAGCTGTTTTTT	CASSGAANTGELFF
TRBV30	.	TRBJ2-7	.	TGTGCCTGGAGGGACAGCTACGAGCAGTACTTC	CAWRDSYEQYF
TRBV3-1/TRBV3-2	once	TRBJ1-4	TRBD1	TGTGCCAGCAGCCCTACTGGGACAGGTCGGGAAAAACTGTTTTTT	CASSPTGTGREKLFF
TRBV21-1	.	TRBJ2-7	.	TGTGCCAGCAGCAAATTTCACGAGGACTACGAGCAGTACTTC	CASSKFHEDYEQYF
TRBV30	.	TRBJ1-1	.	TGTGCCTGGACTCGATTGGCACTGAACACTGAAGCTTTCTTT	CAWTRLALNTEAFF
TRBV6-1	.	TRBJ2-7	TRBD1	TGTGCCAGCAGTGACGGGACAGGGATCTCCTACGAGCAGTACTTC	CASSDGTGISYEQYF
TRBV13	.	TRBJ2-3	.	TGTGCCAGCAGCGCAAAAGCCCTTTGGGCTACAGATACGCAGTATTTT	CASSAKALWATDTQYF
TRBV4-2	.	TRBJ1-1	TRBD1	TGTGCCAGCAGCCAAGACAGGACAGGATTGAACACTGAAGCTTTCTTT	CASSQDRTGLNTEAFF
TRBV29-1	.	TRBJ2-7	.	TGCAGCGTTGTTAAGGGGGGGGACTACGAGCAGTACTTC	CSVVKGGDYEQYF
TRBV7-3	.	TRBJ2-2	TRBD1	TGTGCCAGCAGCCGGATTGGACAGGGGTCGGCCGGGGAGCTGTTTTTT	CASSRIGQGSAGELFF
TRBV2	.	TRBJ2-1	TRBD2	TGTGCCAGCAAGGAGTATACTAGCGGGAGGGCTAATGAGCAGTTCTTC	CASKEYTSGRANEQFF
TRBV4-1	.	TRBJ2-1	TRBD1	TGCGCCAGCAGCTTCTCCCTCGCCGGGACAGGGTACAATGAGCAGTTCTTC	CASSFSLAGTGYNEQFF
TRBV27	.	TRBJ1-2	.	TGTGCCATCAACTTCAGGCTCCCCCAGACCTTTAACTATGGCTACACCTTC	CAINFRLPQTFNYGYTF
TRBV5-4	once	TRBJ2-1	TRBD1	TGTGCCAGCAGCTCCGACAGGGGGAATTCCTACAATGAGCAGTTCTTC	CASSSDRGNSYNEQFF
TRBV5-1	.	TRBJ2-1	TRBD2	TGCGCCAGCAGCGGTCGGCCGTCTAGCGGGAGCAATGAGCAGTTCTTC	CASSGRPSSGSNEQFF
TRBV27	.	TRBJ2-5	.	TGTGCCAGCAGTTTATCCGGGACCCAGTACTTC	CASSLSGTQYF
TRBV21-1	.	TRBJ2-7	.	TGTGCCAGCAGCAATCGGGGGAGGAACTCCTACGAGCAGTACTTC	CASSNRGRNSYEQYF